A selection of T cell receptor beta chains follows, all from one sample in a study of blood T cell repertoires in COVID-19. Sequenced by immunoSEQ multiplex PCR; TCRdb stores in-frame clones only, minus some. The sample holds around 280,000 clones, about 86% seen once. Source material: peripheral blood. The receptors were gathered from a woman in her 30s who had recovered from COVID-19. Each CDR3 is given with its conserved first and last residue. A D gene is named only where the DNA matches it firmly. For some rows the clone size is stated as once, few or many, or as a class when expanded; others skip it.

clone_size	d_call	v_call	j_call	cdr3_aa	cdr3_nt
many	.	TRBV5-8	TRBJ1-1	CASSDETGTLIGVNTEAFF	TGTGCCAGCAGCGACGAGACCGGGACTCTCATCGGGGTGAACACTGAAGCTTTCTTT
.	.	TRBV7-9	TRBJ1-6	CASRPLGRSSYNSPLHF	TGTGCCAGCAGACCCCTGGGTAGGAGCTCCTATAATTCACCCCTCCACTTT
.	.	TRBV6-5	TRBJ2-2	CASSFGGNTGELFF	TGTGCCAGCAGTTTTGGAGGGAACACCGGGGAGCTGTTTTTT
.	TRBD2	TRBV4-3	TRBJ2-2	CASSLTTSGNTGELFF	TGCGCCAGCAGCCTCACGACTAGCGGGAACACCGGGGAGCTGTTTTTT
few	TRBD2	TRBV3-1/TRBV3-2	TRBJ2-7	CASRFGTNSYEQYF	TGTGCCAGCAGATTCGGGACTAACTCCTACGAGCAGTACTTC
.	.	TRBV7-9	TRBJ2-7	CASSRIRQSLYEQYF	TGTGCCAGCAGCCGGATTAGACAGAGCCTCTACGAGCAGTACTTC
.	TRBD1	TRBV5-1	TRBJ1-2	CASSATGNYGYTF	TGCGCCAGCAGCGCGACAGGGAACTATGGCTACACCTTC
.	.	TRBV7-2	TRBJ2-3	CASSYRLGGDTQYF	TGTGCCAGCAGCTATAGACTAGGAGGAGATACGCAGTATTTT
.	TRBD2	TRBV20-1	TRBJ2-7	CSASGTSGNHEQYF	TGCAGTGCTAGTGGGACTAGCGGGAACCACGAGCAGTACTTC
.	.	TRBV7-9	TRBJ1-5	CASSLGWDTSNQPQHF	TGTGCCAGCAGCTTAGGGTGGGACACTAGCAATCAGCCCCAGCATTTT
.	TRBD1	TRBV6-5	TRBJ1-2	CASRGQGSYGYTF	TGTGCCAGCAGGGGACAGGGAAGCTATGGCTACACCTTC
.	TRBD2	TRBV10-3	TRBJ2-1	CAISAPLAGGISYNEQFF	TGTGCCATCAGTGCCCCTCTAGCGGGAGGCATCTCCTACAATGAGCAGTTCTTC
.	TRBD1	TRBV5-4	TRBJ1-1	CASSRDSDEAFF	TGTGCCAGCAGCAGGGACAGTGATGAAGCTTTCTTT
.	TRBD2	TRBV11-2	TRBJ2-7	CASSSEAGGFYEQYF	TGTGCCAGCAGCTCGGAAGCGGGAGGGTTCTACGAGCAGTACTTC
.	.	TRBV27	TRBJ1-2	CASSSTGSF	TGTGCCAGCAGTAGCACGGGTTCCTTC
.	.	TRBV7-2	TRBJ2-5	CASSKNSATETQYF	TGTGCCAGCAGCAAAAATAGCGCAACGGAGACCCAGTACTTC
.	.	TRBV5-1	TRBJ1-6	CASSPTTGGSPLHF	TGCGCCAGCAGCCCCACGACGGGAGGGTCACCCCTCCACTTT
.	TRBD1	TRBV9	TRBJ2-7	CASSVGTGLYEQYF	TGTGCCAGCAGCGTCGGGACAGGTCTCTACGAGCAGTACTTC
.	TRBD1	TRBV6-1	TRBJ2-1	CASSEPVTGLNEQFF	TGTGCCAGCAGTGAACCTGTGACAGGGTTAAATGAGCAGTTCTTC
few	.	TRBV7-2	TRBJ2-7	CASSQQPSSYEQYF	TGTGCCAGCAGCCAACAACCAAGCTCCTACGAGCAGTACTTC
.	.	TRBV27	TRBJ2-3	CASSLGLPKDTQYF	TGTGCCAGCAGTTTAGGGCTACCCAAGGATACGCAGTATTTT
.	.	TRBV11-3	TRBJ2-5	CASSSRSGQETQYF	TGTGCCAGCAGCTCCCGTTCGGGTCAAGAGACCCAGTACTTC
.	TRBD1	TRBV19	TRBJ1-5	CASDYTTGGRSQPQHF	TGTGCCAGTGACTACACGACAGGGGGCCGGAGTCAGCCCCAGCATTTT
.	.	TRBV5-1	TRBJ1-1	CASSDVQGMNTEAFF	TGCGCCAGCAGCGACGTACAGGGAATGAACACTGAAGCTTTCTTT
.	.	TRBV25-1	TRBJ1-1	CASSDPSGVTEAFF	TGTGCCAGCAGTGATCCCTCGGGGGTAACTGAAGCTTTCTTT
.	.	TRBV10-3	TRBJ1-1	CAISGGEGGGRTSEAFF	TGTGCCATCAGTGGGGGCGAGGGAGGGGGGCGAACAAGTGAAGCTTTCTTT
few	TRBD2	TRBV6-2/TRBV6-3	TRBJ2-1	CASSWGLEVNEQFF	TGTGCCAGCAGTTGGGGACTAGAGGTTAATGAGCAGTTCTTC
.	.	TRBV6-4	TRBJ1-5	CASSAVTAQHF	TGTGCCAGCAGTGCAGTTACAGCCCAGCATTTT
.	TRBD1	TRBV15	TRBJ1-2	CATSRDLQGADGYTF	TGTGCCACCAGCAGAGATCTTCAGGGGGCGGATGGCTACACCTTC
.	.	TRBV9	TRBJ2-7	CASSRIADTYEQYF	TGTGCCAGCAGCAGAATAGCGGACACCTACGAGCAGTACTTC
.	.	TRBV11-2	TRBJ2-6	CASSNSQGFGANVLTF	TGTGCCAGCAGCAACTCACAGGGCTTCGGGGCCAACGTCCTGACTTTC
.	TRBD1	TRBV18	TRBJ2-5	CASSPGTGETQYF	TGTGCCAGCTCACCCGGGACAGGGGAGACCCAGTACTTC
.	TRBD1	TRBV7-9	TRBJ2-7	CASSWPRDSHEQYF	TGTGCCAGCAGCTGGCCCCGGGACAGCCACGAGCAGTACTTC
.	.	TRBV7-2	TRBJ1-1	CASSLGRRATEAFF	TGTGCCAGCAGCTTAGGGCGGAGGGCCACTGAAGCTTTCTTT
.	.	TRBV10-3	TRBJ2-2	CAISEFLAGAGELFF	TGTGCCATCAGTGAGTTTTTGGCAGGGGCCGGGGAGCTGTTTTTT
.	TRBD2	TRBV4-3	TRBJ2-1	CASSQGVRLAGDYEQFF	TGCGCCAGCAGCCAAGGTGTCAGACTAGCGGGAGATTATGAGCAGTTCTTC
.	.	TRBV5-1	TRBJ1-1	CASSLGGQNTEAFF	TGCGCCAGCAGCTTGGGGGGACAGAACACTGAAGCTTTCTTT
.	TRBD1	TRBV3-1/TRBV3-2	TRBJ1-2	CASSPPGQVKEGYTF	TGTGCCAGCAGCCCTCCGGGACAGGTCAAAGAAGGCTACACCTTC
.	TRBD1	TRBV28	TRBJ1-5	CASSFGQANQPQHF	TGTGCCAGCAGTTTCGGACAGGCCAATCAGCCCCAGCATTTT
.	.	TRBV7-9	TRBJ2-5	CASSLPVRETQYF	TGTGCCAGCAGCTTACCAGTCAGGGAGACCCAGTACTTC
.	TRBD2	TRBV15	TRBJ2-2	CATSRGREGARTGELFF	TGTGCCACCAGCAGGGGGCGGGAGGGGGCGCGGACCGGGGAGCTGTTTTTT